This is a list of T cell receptor beta chains from one sample in a study of Graves' ophthalmopathy and Graves' hyperthyroidism. One entry per CDR3 protein, called by TCRdb with MiXCR from the multiplex PCR reads. The sample has hundreds of thousands of distinct CDR3 sequences, roughly 21% seen once. Sequencing was done on a sample of peripheral blood. All receptors derive from a woman between 18 and 30 years old with stable Graves' hyperthyroidism. Both conserved end residues are part of each CDR3. The order of the fields is CDR3 DNA, CDR3 protein, D gene, J gene, V gene, clone size. A D gene is named only where the DNA matches it firmly. The size of a clone is reported for some rows only, either as once, few or many, or as a class for expanded clones.

DNA: TGTGCCAGCAGTGAGTCCCTCGGGACAGGGGGCGTTAGGGTAGATCAGCCCCAGCATTTT
CDR3: CASSESLGTGGVRVDQPQHF
D: TRBD1
J: TRBJ1-5
V: TRBV10-3
size: .

DNA: TGCAGCGTTGCTAATTTGAGATCTGGCTACACCTTC
CDR3: CSVANLRSGYTF
D: .
J: TRBJ1-2
V: TRBV29-1
size: many

DNA: TGCAGTGCTAGACATCGACTAGCGGGAGTCGCCGGGGAGCTGTTTTTT
CDR3: CSARHRLAGVAGELFF
D: TRBD2
J: TRBJ2-2
V: TRBV20-1
size: many

DNA: TGTGCCAGCAGTTTAACCAGAGTCTACGAGCAGTACTTC
CDR3: CASSLTRVYEQYF
D: .
J: TRBJ2-7
V: TRBV12-3/TRBV12-4
size: .

DNA: TGTGCCAGCAGCTTGAGGGGACCGACAGCGATGAGGGCTAACTATGGCTACACCTTC
CDR3: CASSLRGPTAMRANYGYTF
D: .
J: TRBJ1-2
V: TRBV7-2
size: many

DNA: TGTGCCAGCAGAGGACAGGGCGATTACGAGCAGTACTTC
CDR3: CASRGQGDYEQYF
D: TRBD1
J: TRBJ2-7
V: TRBV6-2/TRBV6-3
size: many

DNA: TGTGCCAGTAGTCCCCTAGGCGGAGAGCCCTACGAGCAGTACTTC
CDR3: CASSPLGGEPYEQYF
D: .
J: TRBJ2-7
V: TRBV19
size: few

DNA: TGTGCCAGCAGTTTACTAGCCAACCAATTCTCCTACGAGCAGTACTTC
CDR3: CASSLLANQFSYEQYF
D: .
J: TRBJ2-7
V: TRBV28
size: .

DNA: TGTGCCAGCAGCCCAAGGACAGGGAGGTCCTACGAGCAGTACTTC
CDR3: CASSPRTGRSYEQYF
D: TRBD1
J: TRBJ2-7
V: TRBV12-3/TRBV12-4
size: few

DNA: TGCGCCAGCAGCTTGTCGACAGGGGGCCTACGGGAGACCCAGTACTTC
CDR3: CASSLSTGGLRETQYF
D: TRBD1
J: TRBJ2-5
V: TRBV5-1
size: few

DNA: TGTGCCAGCAGCTCCCGGAGCGAAGCTTTCTTT
CDR3: CASSSRSEAFF
D: .
J: TRBJ1-1
V: TRBV28
size: .

DNA: TGCAGAACGGGGGCGTATGGCTACACCTTC
CDR3: CRTGAYGYTF
D: .
J: TRBJ1-2
V: TRBV20-1
size: .

DNA: TGTGCCAGCAGCTTTCAACAGGGGGCCAAAAACATTAAGTACTTC
CDR3: CASSFQQGAKNIKYF
D: TRBD1
J: TRBJ2-4
V: TRBV7-2
size: many

DNA: TGTGCCAGCAGTTTATTAGACAAAAACAGGTACGAGCAGTACTTC
CDR3: CASSLLDKNRYEQYF
D: .
J: TRBJ2-7
V: TRBV12-3/TRBV12-4
size: many